This T cell receptor beta chain was observed in a study of blood T cell repertoires in COVID-19. On the study more broadly: Sample material is recorded as cDNA or gDNA derived from T cells, B-cell-depleted T cells, or PBMCs.

Some clones are missing from TCRdb's copy, which holds only in-frame ones; the method was immunoSEQ multiplex PCR. The repertoire holds about 270,000 clones, with approximately 89% as singletons. The CDR3 is 18 amino acids. The germline CDR1 and CDR2 sequences are SGHRS and YFSETQ. V was clipped by 0 bases and J by 2 bases, with 20 bases between them. The rearrangement uses TRBV5-1 and TRBJ2-5; possibly TRBD1 for D (6 bases). The sequenced sample consisted of peripheral blood. This TCR came from a man aged 40-49 years with active or convalescent COVID-19. The CDR3 reads CASSLGQGISGTQETQYF. As DNA, the CDR3 is TGCGCCAGCAGCTTGGGGCAGGGGATTTCAGGCACACAAGAGACCCAGTACTTC.